This T cell receptor beta chain is from a study of T cells in Graves' hyperthyroidism and ophthalmopathy. Diagnoses were made from clinical symptoms, serum measures (thyroxine and TRAb), thyroid ultrasound and orbital computed tomography. RNA transcripts served as the template for amplifying TCR beta CDR3 regions. The TCR CDR3 was amplified in a first-round RT-PCR using the HTBI primer set. TCRdb reanalysed the multiplex PCR reads using MiXCR and keeps one entry per CDR3 protein. Seen here are about 640,000 distinct CDR3 sequences, less than 25% observed once, and the top ten hold roughly 30%. This CDR3 region has 14 residues. In germline, CDR1 is MDHEN, CDR2 SYDVKM. V lost 6 bases and J lost 10, with 19 bases in between.

The rearrangement joins TRBV28 to TRBJ2-4; TRBD2 is a possible D gene (6 bases). The sample comprised blood. The source of this sequence is a man aged 30 to 39 with Graves' ophthalmopathy. Here the CDR3 DNA reads TGTGCCAGCAGGAACCGGGACTTACAAGGGATTCAGTACTTC. This codes for CASRNRDLQGIQYF.